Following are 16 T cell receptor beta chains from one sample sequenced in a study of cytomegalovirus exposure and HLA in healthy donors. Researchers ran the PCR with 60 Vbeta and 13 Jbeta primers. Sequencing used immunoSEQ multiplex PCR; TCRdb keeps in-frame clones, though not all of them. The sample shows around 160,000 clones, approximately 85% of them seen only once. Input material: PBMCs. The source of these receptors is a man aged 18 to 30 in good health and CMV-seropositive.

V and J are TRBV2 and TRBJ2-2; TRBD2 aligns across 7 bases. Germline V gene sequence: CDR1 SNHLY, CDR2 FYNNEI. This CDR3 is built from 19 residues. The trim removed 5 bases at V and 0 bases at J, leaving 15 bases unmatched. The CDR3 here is CASSWDLGTTRPNTGELFF. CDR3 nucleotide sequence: TGTGCCAGCAGTTGGGATCTGGGGACTACGAGACCGAACACCGGGGAGCTGTTTTTT.

CDR3 coding DNA: TGTGCCACCAGGCTGGTTGCAGGGAATGAAAAACTGTTTTTT. It codes for CATRLVAGNEKLFF. The chain recombines TRBV15 with TRBJ1-4; a possible D gene is TRBD1 (5 bases). Trimming removed 6 bases from V and 5 bases from J, with 13 bases in between. Germline V gene lookup returns CDR1 LNHNV and CDR2 YYDKDF (reference sequence). The CDR3 is made up of 14 amino acids.

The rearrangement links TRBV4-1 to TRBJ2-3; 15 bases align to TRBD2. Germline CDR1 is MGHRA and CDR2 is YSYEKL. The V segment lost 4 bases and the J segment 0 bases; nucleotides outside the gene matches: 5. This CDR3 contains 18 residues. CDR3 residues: CASSPGLAGGPSTDTQYF. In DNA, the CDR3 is TGCGCCAGCAGCCCCGGACTAGCGGGGGGGCCCAGCACAGATACGCAGTATTTT.

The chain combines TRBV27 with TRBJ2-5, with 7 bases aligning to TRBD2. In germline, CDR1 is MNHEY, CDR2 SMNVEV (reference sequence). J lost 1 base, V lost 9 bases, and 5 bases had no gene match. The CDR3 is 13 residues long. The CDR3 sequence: CASRGGGQETQYF. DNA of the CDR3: TGTGCCAGTCGCGGGGGAGGCCAAGAGACCCAGTACTTC.

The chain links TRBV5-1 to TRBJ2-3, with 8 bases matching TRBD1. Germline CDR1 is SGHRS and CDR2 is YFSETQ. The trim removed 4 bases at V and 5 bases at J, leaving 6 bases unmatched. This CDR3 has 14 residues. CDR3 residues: CASSPGGVGDTQYF. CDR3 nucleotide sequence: TGCGCCAGCAGCCCAGGGGGCGTTGGAGATACGCAGTATTTT. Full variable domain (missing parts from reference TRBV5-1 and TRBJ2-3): KAGVTQTPRYLIKTRGQQVTLSCSPISGHRSVSWYQQTPGQGLQFLFEYFSETQRNKGNFPGRFSGRQFSNSRSEMNVSTLELGDSALYLCASSPGGVGDTQYFGPGTRLTVL.

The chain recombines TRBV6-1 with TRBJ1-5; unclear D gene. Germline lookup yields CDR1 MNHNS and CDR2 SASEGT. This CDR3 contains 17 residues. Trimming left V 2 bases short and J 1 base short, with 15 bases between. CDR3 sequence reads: CASSESLRSGSNQPQHF. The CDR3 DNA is TGTGCCAGCAGTGAATCTTTGCGGTCTGGGAGCAATCAGCCCCAGCATTTT.

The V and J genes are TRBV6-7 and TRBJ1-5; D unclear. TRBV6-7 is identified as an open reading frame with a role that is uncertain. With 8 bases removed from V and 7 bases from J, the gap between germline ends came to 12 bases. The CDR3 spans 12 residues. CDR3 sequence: CASPLPGQPQHF. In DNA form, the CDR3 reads TGTGCCAGCCCCCTGCCCGGGCAGCCCCAGCATTTT.

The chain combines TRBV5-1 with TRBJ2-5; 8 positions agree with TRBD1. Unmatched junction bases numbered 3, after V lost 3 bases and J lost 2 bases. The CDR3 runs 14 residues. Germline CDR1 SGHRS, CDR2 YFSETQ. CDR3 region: CASSSDRGQETQYF. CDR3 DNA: TGCGCCAGCAGCTCCGACAGGGGTCAAGAGACCCAGTACTTC.

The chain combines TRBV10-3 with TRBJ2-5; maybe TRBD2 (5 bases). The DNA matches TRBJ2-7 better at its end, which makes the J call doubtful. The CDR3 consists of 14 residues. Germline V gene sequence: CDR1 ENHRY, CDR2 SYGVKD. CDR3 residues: CAISEQPNGNEQYF. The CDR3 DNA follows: TGTGCCATCAGTGAGCAACCCAACGGGAACGAGCAGTACTTC.

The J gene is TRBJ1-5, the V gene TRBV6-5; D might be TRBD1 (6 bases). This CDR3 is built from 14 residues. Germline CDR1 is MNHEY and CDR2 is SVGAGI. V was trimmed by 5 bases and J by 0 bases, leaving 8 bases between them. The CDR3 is CASSQGSSNQPQHF. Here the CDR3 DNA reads TGTGCCAGCAGTCAGGGGAGTAGCAATCAGCCCCAGCATTTT.

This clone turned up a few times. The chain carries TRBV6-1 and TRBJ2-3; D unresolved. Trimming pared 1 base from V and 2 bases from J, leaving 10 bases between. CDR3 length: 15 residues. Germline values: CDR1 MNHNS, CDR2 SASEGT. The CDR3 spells CASSEGNRVTDTQYF. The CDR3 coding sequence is TGTGCCAGCAGTGAAGGTAACAGAGTCACAGATACGCAGTATTTT.

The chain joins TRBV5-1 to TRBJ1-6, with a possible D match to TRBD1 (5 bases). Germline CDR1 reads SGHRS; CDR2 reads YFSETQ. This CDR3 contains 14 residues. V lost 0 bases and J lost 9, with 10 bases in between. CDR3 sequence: CASSLDTGGSPLHF. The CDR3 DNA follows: TGCGCCAGCAGCTTGGACACGGGGGGTTCACCCCTCCACTTT.

Written as DNA, the CDR3 is TGTGCCTGGAGTAAACAGGGCCGGACTGAAGCTTTCTTT. This codes for CAWSKQGRTEAFF. This chain joins TRBV30 and TRBJ1-1, with D perhaps matching TRBD1 (6 bases). V lost 2 bases and J lost 5, with 12 bases in between. Germline CDR1 and CDR2: GTSNPN and SVGIG (reference sequence). This CDR3 region has 13 residues.

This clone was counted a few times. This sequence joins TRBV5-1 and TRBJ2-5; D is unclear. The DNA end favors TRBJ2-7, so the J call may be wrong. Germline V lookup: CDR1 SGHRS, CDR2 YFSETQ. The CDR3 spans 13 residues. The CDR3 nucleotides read TGCGCCAGCAGCTTGGTGTCGTCCTACGAGCAGTACTTC. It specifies CASSLVSSYEQYF.

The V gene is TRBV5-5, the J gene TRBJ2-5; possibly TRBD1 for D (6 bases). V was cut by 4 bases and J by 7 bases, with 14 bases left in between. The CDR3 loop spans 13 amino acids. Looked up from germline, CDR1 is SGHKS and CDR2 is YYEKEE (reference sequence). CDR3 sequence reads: CASSPQGYGTQYF. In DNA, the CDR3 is TGTGCCAGCAGCCCACAGGGATATGGGACCCAGTACTTC.

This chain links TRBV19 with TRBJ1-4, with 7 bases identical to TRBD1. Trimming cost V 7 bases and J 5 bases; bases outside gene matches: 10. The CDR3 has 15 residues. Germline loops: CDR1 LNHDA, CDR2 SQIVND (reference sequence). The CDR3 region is CASKDRRARNEKLFF. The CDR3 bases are TGTGCCAGTAAGGACAGGCGGGCCCGAAATGAAAAACTGTTTTTT.